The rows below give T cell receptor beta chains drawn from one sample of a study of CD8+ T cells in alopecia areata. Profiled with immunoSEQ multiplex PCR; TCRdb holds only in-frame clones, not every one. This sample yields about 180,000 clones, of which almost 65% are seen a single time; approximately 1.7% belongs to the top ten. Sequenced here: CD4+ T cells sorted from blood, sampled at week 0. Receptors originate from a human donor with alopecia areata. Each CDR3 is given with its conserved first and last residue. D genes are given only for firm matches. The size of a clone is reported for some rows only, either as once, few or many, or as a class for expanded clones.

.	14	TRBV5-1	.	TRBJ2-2	CASSSRQTTGELFF	TGCGCCAGCAGCTCTCGACAGACCACCGGGGAGCTGTTTTTT
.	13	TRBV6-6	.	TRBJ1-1	CASSYPSPAEAFF	TGTGCCAGCAGTTACCCGAGCCCAGCTGAAGCTTTCTTT
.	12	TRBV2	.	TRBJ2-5	CASSGGQETQYF	TGTGCCAGCTCTGGGGGCCAAGAGACCCAGTACTTC
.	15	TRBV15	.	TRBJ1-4	CATSRDSWTVEKLFF	TGTGCCACCAGCAGAGATTCTTGGACAGTTGAAAAACTGTTTTTT
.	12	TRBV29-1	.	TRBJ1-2	CSAGTFGYGYTF	TGCAGCGCTGGGACGTTTGGCTATGGCTACACCTTC
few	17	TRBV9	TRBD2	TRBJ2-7	CASSVDPPGLAEDEQYF	TGTGCCAGCAGCGTAGATCCTCCGGGACTAGCGGAGGACGAGCAGTACTTC
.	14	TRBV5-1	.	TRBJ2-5	CASSPRRAEETQYF	TGCGCCAGCAGCCCCCGTAGGGCAGAAGAGACCCAGTACTTC
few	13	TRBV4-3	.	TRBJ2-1	CASSQERHNEQFF	TGCGCCAGCAGCCAAGAGAGGCATAATGAGCAGTTCTTC
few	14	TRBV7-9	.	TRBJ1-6	CASSCTGTFSPLHF	TGTGCCAGCAGCTGCACGGGCACTTTTTCTCCCCTCCACTTT
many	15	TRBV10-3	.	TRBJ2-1	CAISDPLGPHNEQFF	TGTGCCATCAGTGACCCCCTGGGGCCTCACAATGAGCAGTTCTTC
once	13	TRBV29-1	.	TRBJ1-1	CSVSRRLNTEAFF	TGCAGCGTTTCCCGCAGGCTGAACACTGAAGCTTTCTTT
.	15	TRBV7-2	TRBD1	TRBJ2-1	CASSLAGTVGDEQFF	TGTGCCAGCAGCTTAGCGGGGACAGTCGGGGATGAGCAGTTCTTC
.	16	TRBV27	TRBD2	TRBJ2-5	CASSSASGGAKETQYF	TGTGCCAGCAGTTCGGCTAGCGGGGGGGCCAAAGAGACCCAGTACTTC
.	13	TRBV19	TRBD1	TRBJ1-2	CASTGQGGYGYTF	TGTGCCAGTACCGGACAGGGCGGCTATGGCTACACCTTC
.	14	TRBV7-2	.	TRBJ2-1	CASSFYGGYNEQFF	TGTGCCAGCAGCTTTTACGGTGGATACAATGAGCAGTTCTTC
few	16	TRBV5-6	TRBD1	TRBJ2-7	CASSLWWGQGAYEQYF	TGTGCCAGCAGCCTATGGTGGGGACAGGGGGCTTACGAGCAGTACTTC
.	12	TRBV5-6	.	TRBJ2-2	CASSLDTGELFF	TGTGCCAGCAGCTTGGATACCGGGGAGCTGTTTTTT
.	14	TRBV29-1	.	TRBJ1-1	CSVAGRLGNTEAFF	TGCAGCGTCGCCGGGAGACTAGGGAACACTGAAGCTTTCTTT
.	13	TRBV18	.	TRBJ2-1	CASSSSGSNEQFF	TGTGCCAGCTCAAGTTCCGGCAGCAATGAGCAGTTCTTC
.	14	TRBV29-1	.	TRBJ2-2	CSTRDTQTTGELFF	TGCAGCACCCGGGACACCCAGACCACCGGGGAGCTGTTTTTT
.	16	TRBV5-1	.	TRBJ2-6	CASSLSGTSGANVLTF	TGCGCCAGCAGCTTGTCAGGGACCTCTGGGGCCAACGTCCTGACTTTC
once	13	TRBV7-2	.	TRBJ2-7	CASSSLGSYEQYF	TGTGCCAGCAGCTCCTTAGGGTCCTACGAGCAGTACTTC
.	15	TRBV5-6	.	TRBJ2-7	CASSLEGKELYEQYF	TGTGCCAGCAGCTTGGAGGGGAAAGAGCTTTACGAGCAGTACTTC
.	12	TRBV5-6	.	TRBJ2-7	CASSSRPYEQYF	TGTGCCAGCAGCTCACGACCCTACGAGCAGTACTTC
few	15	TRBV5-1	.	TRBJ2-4	CASSRAQGVKNIQYF	TGCGCCAGCAGCCGAGCACAGGGCGTCAAAAACATTCAGTACTTC
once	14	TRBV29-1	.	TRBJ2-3	CSGRGPSRGDTQYF	TGCAGCGGCAGGGGACCTTCGCGGGGAGATACGCAGTATTTT
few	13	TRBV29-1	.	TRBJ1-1	CSVEGRAKTEAFF	TGCAGCGTTGAGGGCAGGGCGAAGACTGAAGCTTTCTTT
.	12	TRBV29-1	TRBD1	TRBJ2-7	CSAKGARYEQYF	TGCAGCGCGAAGGGGGCACGGTACGAGCAGTACTTC
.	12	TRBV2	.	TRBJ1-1	CASTEDGEEAFF	TGTGCCAGCACTGAGGACGGGGAAGAAGCTTTCTTT
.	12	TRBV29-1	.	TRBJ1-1	CSFFGRGTEAFF	TGCAGCTTCTTTGGGAGGGGAACTGAAGCTTTCTTT
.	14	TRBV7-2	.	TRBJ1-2	CASSLGTDSYGYTF	TGTGCCAGCAGCTTAGGGACAGACTCCTATGGCTACACCTTC
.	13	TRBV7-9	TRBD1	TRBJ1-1	CATKGQGKTEAFF	TGTGCCACGAAGGGACAGGGGAAGACTGAAGCTTTCTTT
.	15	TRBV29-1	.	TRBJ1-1	CSVERRQTLNTEAFF	TGCAGCGTTGAACGAAGGCAGACCTTGAACACTGAAGCTTTCTTT
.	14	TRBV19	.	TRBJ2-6	CASSALSGANVLTF	TGTGCCAGTAGTGCGCTTTCCGGGGCCAACGTCCTGACTTTC
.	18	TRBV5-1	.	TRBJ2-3	CASSFVQAARSSTDTQYF	TGCGCCAGCAGCTTTGTACAGGCCGCCCGTTCTAGCACAGATACGCAGTATTTT
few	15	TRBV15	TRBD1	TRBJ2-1	CATSSGTGVENEQFF	TGTGCCACCAGCTCCGGGACAGGGGTAGAGAATGAGCAGTTCTTC
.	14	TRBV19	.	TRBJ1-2	CASSNNGQTRGYTF	TGTGCCAGTAGTAATAACGGACAGACCCGGGGCTACACCTTC
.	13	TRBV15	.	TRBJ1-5	CATSRGVPGPQHF	TGTGCCACCAGCAGAGGGGTCCCTGGGCCCCAGCATTTT
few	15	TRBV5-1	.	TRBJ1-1	CASSSGPGPNTEAFF	TGCGCCAGCAGCTCTGGCCCGGGACCGAACACTGAAGCTTTCTTT
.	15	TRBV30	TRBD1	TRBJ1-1	CAWSRQTGGATEAFF	TGTGCCTGGAGCAGACAAACAGGGGGCGCCACTGAAGCTTTCTTT
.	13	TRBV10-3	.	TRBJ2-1	CAISVARDNEQFF	TGTGCCATCAGTGTTGCCAGGGACAATGAGCAGTTCTTC
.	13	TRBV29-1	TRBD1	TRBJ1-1	CSVATGGGTEAFF	TGCAGCGTAGCGACAGGGGGAGGTACTGAAGCTTTCTTT
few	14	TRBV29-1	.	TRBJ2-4	CSVAQGEAKNIQYF	TGCAGCGTGGCCCAGGGAGAAGCCAAAAACATTCAGTACTTC
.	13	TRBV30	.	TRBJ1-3	CAWSAERRNTIYF	TGTGCCTGGAGTGCCGAGAGGAGAAACACCATATATTTT
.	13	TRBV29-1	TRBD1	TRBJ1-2	CSVELTGGTGYTF	TGCAGCGTTGAGTTGACAGGGGGGACTGGCTACACCTTC
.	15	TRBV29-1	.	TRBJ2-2	CSVAGQGAGTGELFF	TGCAGCGTTGCGGGCCAGGGTGCGGGCACCGGGGAGCTGTTTTTT
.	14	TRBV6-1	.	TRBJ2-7	CASRRGSRSYEQYF	TGTGCCAGCAGGAGGGGCAGCCGCTCCTACGAGCAGTACTTC
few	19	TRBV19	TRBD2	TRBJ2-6	CASSRRSAGPGSGANVLTF	TGTGCCAGTAGTCGACGGTCAGCGGGGCCGGGCTCTGGGGCCAACGTCCTGACTTTC
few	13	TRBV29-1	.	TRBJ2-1	CSVRDNPTNEQFF	TGCAGCGTCCGGGACAACCCAACGAATGAGCAGTTCTTC
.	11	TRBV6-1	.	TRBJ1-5	CASTSNQPQHF	TGTGCCAGTACTAGCAATCAGCCCCAGCATTTT